The 24 T cell receptor beta chains presented below share a single source sample, sequenced in a study of beta chain features in type 1 diabetes. Sequenced material consisted of expressed TCRB transcripts (all of the isolated RNA was reverse transcribed). Some clones are missing from TCRdb's copy, which holds only in-frame ones; the method was immunoSEQ multiplex PCR. Among about 220,000 clones, 9.5% to 13% were seen once, and the ten largest hold approximately 1.4%. The sequenced sample was central memory CD4+ T cells from blood. The receptors shown here come from a man between 18 and 29 years old in good health.

In its sample, this clone was seen many times. The chain couples TRBV5-1 to TRBJ2-3, with 7 bases aligning to TRBD2. The CDR3 totals 15 residues. In germline, CDR1 is SGHRS, CDR2 YFSETQ. Trimming cost V 2 bases and J 2 bases; bases outside gene matches: 5. This chain's CDR3 is CASSLVLAATDTQYF. For the CDR3, the DNA is TGCGCCAGCAGCTTAGTCCTAGCGGCCACAGATACGCAGTATTTT.

V and J are TRBV29-1 and TRBJ2-1, with D perhaps matching TRBD1 (7 bases). Germline V gene sequence: CDR1 SQVTM, CDR2 ANQGSEA. There are 14 residues in the CDR3. With 6 bases removed from V and 5 bases from J, the gap between germline ends came to 17 bases. CDR3 coding DNA: TGCAGCGTGGCCCACAGGGGAGGTGACAATGAGCAGTTCTTC. Translating it yields CSVAHRGGDNEQFF.

The chain uses TRBV9 and TRBJ2-2; a possible D gene is TRBD2 (6 bases). V lost 6 bases to trimming and J lost 0 bases, with 12 bases between them. The CDR3 runs 15 residues. Germline CDR1 SGDLS, CDR2 YYNGEE. The CDR3 loop is CASNLRGANTGELFF. The CDR3 DNA reads TGTGCCAGCAATCTGCGCGGGGCGAACACCGGGGAGCTGTTTTTT.

This clone has just a few counts. The chain employs TRBV7-3 and TRBJ1-3; TRBD1 is a possible D gene (5 bases). This CDR3 is built from 13 residues. Germline V gene lookup returns CDR1 SGHTA and CDR2 FQGTGA. Trimming shortened V by 4 bases and J by 2 bases, and 6 bases separated the two germline ends. The chain's CDR3 is CASSSDTGNTIYF. CDR3 in DNA: TGTGCCAGCAGCTCGGACACTGGAAACACCATATATTTT.

This clone has only a few counts. This same CDR3 is encoded by further DNA sequences in the sample. The rearrangement joins TRBV5-1 to TRBJ2-5; TRBD2 aligns across 14 bases. The CDR3 totals 16 residues. Germline assignment: CDR1 SGHRS and CDR2 YFSETQ. V dropped 4 bases and J dropped 3; count of bases not matched to a gene: 5. The DNA of the CDR3 is TGCGCCAGCAGCCCGGGGACTAGCGGGAGAGAAGAGACCCAGTACTTC. Translated, it gives CASSPGTSGREETQYF.

This clone was seen a few times. The chain links TRBV28 to TRBJ2-3; 7 bases align to TRBD2. CDR3 length: 15 residues. Germline assignment: CDR1 MDHEN and CDR2 SYDVKM. The V gene end was trimmed by 6 bases and the J gene end by 0 bases; junction bases not matched to a gene: 6. DNA for the CDR3: TGTGCCAGCAGCAATAGCGGGTCAAGCACAGATACGCAGTATTTT. Its protein is CASSNSGSSTDTQYF. Variable domain in full (rest from reference TRBV28 and TRBJ2-3): DVKVTQSSRYLVKRTGEKVFLECVQDMDHENMFWYRQDPGLGLRLIYFSYDVKMKEKGDIPEGYSVSREKKERFSLILESASTNQTSMYLCASSNSGSSTDTQYFGPGTRLTVL.

This clone was found a few times. The sample holds other DNA sequences that translate to the same CDR3. The J gene is TRBJ2-5, the V gene TRBV5-6; D is undetermined. Trimming left V 2 bases short and J 5 bases short, with 4 bases between. Germline V gene sequence: CDR1 SGHDT, CDR2 YYEEEE. The CDR3 is made up of 11 amino acids. The CDR3 nucleotides read TGTGCCAGCAGCTTAAGGGAGACCCAGTACTTC. Translating gives CASSLRETQYF. Drawing the rest from reference TRBV5-6 and TRBJ2-5, the complete variable domain is DAGVTQSPTHLIKTRGQQVTLRCSPKSGHDTVSWYQQALGQGPQFIFQYYEEEERQRGNFPDRFSGHQFPNYSSELNVNALLLGDSALYLCASSLRETQYFGPGTRLLVL.

V usage is TRBV7-8 and J usage is TRBJ1-5, with 7 nucleotides matching TRBD1. The CDR3 contains 14 residues. The trim removed 4 bases at V and 10 bases at J, leaving 10 bases unmatched. The V gene's germline CDR1 is SGHVS and CDR2 FQNEAQ. The CDR3 is CASSSGQVVLPQHF. The CDR3 DNA sequence: TGTGCCAGCAGCTCCGGACAGGTTGTGCTTCCCCAGCATTTT.

The chain employs TRBV9 and TRBJ2-5; D perhaps matches TRBD1 (6 bases). The V end was cut by 4 bases, the J end by 5 bases, with 9 bases between. The CDR3 sequence is 12 residues long. Germline loops: CDR1 SGDLS, CDR2 YYNGEE. The CDR3 nucleotides read TGTGCCAGCAGCCCTAGGGGGGAGACCCAGTACTTC. It is translated as CASSPRGETQYF.

The chain links TRBV7-2 to TRBJ2-1, with 12 nucleotides matching TRBD2. The germline CDR1 and CDR2 sequences are SGHTA and FQGNSA. Trimming at V came to 1 base and at J to 7 bases, leaving 2 bases not matched to a gene. The CDR3 covers 15 residues. CDR3 in DNA: TGTGCCAGCAGCTTAGAACTAGCGGGAGGAAATGAGCAGTTCTTC. Protein product: CASSLELAGGNEQFF.

This clone occurred a few times. The rearrangement uses TRBV28 and TRBJ2-1; 9 bases line up with TRBD1. The V segment lost 6 bases and the J segment 4 bases; nucleotides outside the gene matches: 7. There are 15 residues in the CDR3. The germline CDR1 and CDR2 sequences are MDHEN and SYDVKM. In nucleotides, the CDR3 is TGTGCCAGCAGGATCGGGACAGGGCTGTACAATGAGCAGTTCTTC. Amino acids: CASRIGTGLYNEQFF.

This clone was seen only a few times. This chain connects TRBV14 to TRBJ2-7, with 8 bases fitting TRBD2. Germline V gene lookup returns CDR1 SGHDN and CDR2 FVKESK. The length of the CDR3 is 14 residues. The J segment lost 5 bases and the V segment lost 2 bases, leaving 5 bases of the junction unmatched. CDR3 DNA sequence: TGTGCCAGCAGCCAACTAGCGGGTTTCGACGAGCAGTACTTC. Protein product: CASSQLAGFDEQYF.

This clone occurred many times. The V gene is TRBV7-3, the J gene TRBJ2-2, with 8 bases that match TRBD2. Trimming took 2 bases from V and 1 from J; bases not matched to a gene: 6. CDR1 SGHTA and CDR2 FQGTGA come from the germline V gene. The CDR3 has 17 residues. The CDR3 loop reads CASSLFIAGGNTGELFF. The CDR3 nucleotides read TGTGCCAGCAGCTTATTTATCGCGGGAGGGAACACCGGGGAGCTGTTTTTT.

This clone showed up just a few times. The rearrangement uses TRBV30 and TRBJ2-1; 7 nucleotides line up with TRBD2. V lost 2 bases to trimming and J lost 3 bases; unmatched junction nucleotides: 7. CDR1 is GTSNPN and CDR2 is SVGIG in the germline V gene (reference sequence). The length of the CDR3 is 15 residues. DNA of the CDR3: TGTGCCTGGAGTCAGGATGGCGGGAGCTACAATGAGCAGTTCTTC. Its protein is CAWSQDGGSYNEQFF. The whole variable domain, remainder taken from reference TRBV30 and TRBJ2-1, is SQTIHQWPATLVQPVGSPLSLECTVEGTSNPNLYWYRQAAGRGLQLLFYSVGIGQISSEVPQNLSASRPQDRQFILSSKKLLLSDSGFYLCAWSQDGGSYNEQFFGPGTRLTVL.

This clone has only a few counts. The chain couples TRBV28 to TRBJ1-1; D gene ambiguous. The CDR3 is 15 amino acids. Germline V gene sequence: CDR1 MDHEN, CDR2 SYDVKM. V gave up 6 bases and J gave up 1 base, with 15 bases separating them. The CDR3 DNA reads TGTGCCAGCAGCGCTCCCGGTACTGCGAACACTGAAGCTTTCTTT. Its protein product is CASSAPGTANTEAFF.

The rearrangement joins TRBV7-2 to TRBJ2-5; 7 nucleotides match TRBD1. The CDR3 sequence is 15 residues long. After removal of 2 bases from V and 0 bases from J, the junction contained 3 bases not matched to a gene. Germline V gene sequence: CDR1 SGHTA, CDR2 FQGNSA. In DNA, the CDR3 is TGTGCCAGCAGCTTACGACAGGGCTACCAAGAGACCCAGTACTTC. This sequence encodes CASSLRQGYQETQYF.

This clone came up a few times. The chain couples TRBV29-1 to TRBJ2-6; a possible D gene is TRBD1 (7 bases). The CDR3 loop spans 15 amino acids. V lost 7 bases, J lost 2 bases, and 15 bases lay in between. Germline V gene data show CDR1 as SQVTM and CDR2 as ANQGSEA. The DNA of the CDR3 is TGCAGCGGAGCAGCAGGGGGGCCTGGGGCCAACGTCCTGACTTTC. Translated: CSGAAGGPGANVLTF.

V is TRBV7-2 and J is TRBJ2-7; 12 nucleotides agree with TRBD2. CDR1 SGHTA and CDR2 FQGNSA come from the germline V gene. J was trimmed by 4 bases and V by 5 bases; bases with no gene match: 6. This CDR3 has 15 amino acids. The CDR3 spells CASSPTSGSGYEQYF. The CDR3, as DNA: TGTGCCAGCAGCCCGACTAGCGGGAGCGGTTACGAGCAGTACTTC. The whole variable domain, remainder taken from reference TRBV7-2 and TRBJ2-7, is GAGVSQSPSNKVTEKGKDVELRCDPISGHTALYWYRQSLGQGLEFLIYFQGNSAPDKSGLPSDRFSAERTGGSVSTLTIQRTQQEDSAVYLCASSPTSGSGYEQYFGPGTRLTVT.

This clone was observed a few times. The chain employs TRBV29-1 and TRBJ2-7; possibly TRBD2 for D (6 bases). V lost 4 bases, J lost 0 bases, and 13 bases lay in between. The CDR3 is made up of 14 amino acids. Germline V CDR1 and CDR2: SQVTM, ANQGSEA. In DNA, the CDR3 is TGCAGCGTTGCGGGGGACTTTGGCTCCTACGAGCAGTACTTC. Amino acid sequence: CSVAGDFGSYEQYF.

The chain is built from TRBV7-9 and TRBJ2-3, with TRBD2 matching over 14 bases. The CDR3 consists of 19 residues. Germline CDR1 reads SEHNR; CDR2 reads FQNEAQ (reference sequence). V dropped 5 bases and J dropped 2; count of bases not matched to a gene: 12. The CDR3, as DNA: TGTGCCAGCAGCGCAATTATGGGGACTAGCGGGAGCTACACAGATACGCAGTATTTT. Translated, it gives CASSAIMGTSGSYTDTQYF. Looking up the rest from reference TRBV7-9 and TRBJ2-3 gives the full variable domain: DTGVSQNPRHKITKRGQNVTFRCDPISEHNRLYWYRQTLGQGPEFLTYFQNEAQLEKSRLLSDRFSAERPKGSFSTLEIQRTEQGDSAMYLCASSAIMGTSGSYTDTQYFGPGTRLTVL.

The chain has TRBV11-2 and TRBJ2-5; unclear D gene. The CDR3 runs to 14 residues. CDR1 SGHAT and CDR2 FQNNGV come from the germline V gene. V dropped 5 bases and J dropped 6 bases, with 16 bases sitting between them. CDR3 DNA sequence: TGTGCCAGCAGCCCCCCAGAGGTCAGGAAGACCCAGTACTTC. This encodes CASSPPEVRKTQYF.

V and J are TRBV30 and TRBJ1-1; a possible D gene is TRBD1 (6 bases). The length of the CDR3 is 13 residues. Germline V gives CDR1 GTSNPN, CDR2 SVGIG (reference sequence). The CDR3 region is CFGGGTLNTEAFF. The CDR3 DNA is TGTTTCGGCGGGGGCACCTTGAACACTGAAGCTTTCTTT.

In its sample, this clone was seen many times. The rearrangement links TRBV14 to TRBJ2-3; D is undetermined. The CDR3 sequence is 14 residues long. Trimming removed 5 bases at V and 10 bases at J, with 19 bases between. Germline V gives CDR1 SGHDN, CDR2 FVKESK. The CDR3 is CASSVTNPMVPQYF. CDR3 nucleotides: TGTGCCAGCAGCGTAACAAATCCTATGGTGCCGCAGTATTTT.

This clone was detected only a few times. J is TRBJ2-7 and V is TRBV7-2; 14 nucleotides match TRBD2. The length of the CDR3 is 18 residues. Germline CDR1 is SGHTA and CDR2 is FQGNSA. V shed 1 base and J 2 bases; nucleotides not matched to a gene: 7. CDR3 in DNA: TGTGCCAGCAGCTTAGGGACTAGCGGGAGGACAACTACCTACGAGCAGTACTTC. Its translation is CASSLGTSGRTTTYEQYF.